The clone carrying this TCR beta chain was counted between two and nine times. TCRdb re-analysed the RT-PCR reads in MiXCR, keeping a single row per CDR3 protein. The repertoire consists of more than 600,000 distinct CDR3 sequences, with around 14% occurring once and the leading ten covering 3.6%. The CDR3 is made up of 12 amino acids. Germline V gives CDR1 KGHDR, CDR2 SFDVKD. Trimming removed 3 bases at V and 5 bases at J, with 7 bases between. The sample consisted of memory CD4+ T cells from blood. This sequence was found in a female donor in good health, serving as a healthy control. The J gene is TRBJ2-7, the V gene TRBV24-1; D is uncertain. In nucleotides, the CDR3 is TGTGCCACCAGTGATCCCGCTCACGAGCAGTACTTC. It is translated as CATSDPAHEQYF.